This TCR beta chain was identified in a study of cytomegalovirus exposure and HLA in healthy donors. Overall study context: In a previous analysis, about 100 million unique TCR beta sequences were found from 150 million to 200 million T cells. General observations from the study: According to an earlier analysis, most TCR beta V segments yielded productive rearrangements about 90% or about 30% of the time. An observed cluster of highly shared sequence variants was recorded as a likely sequencing artifact.

This clone showed up just a few times. What it binds is unknown. Germline CDR1 MDHEN, CDR2 SYDVKM. V lost 5 bases, J lost 0 bases, and 10 bases lay in between. CDR3 size: 15 residues. The donors, nominally healthy at sampling, likely had unrecorded immune exposures. PCR was performed using 60 Vbeta and 13 Jbeta primers. Clones were sequenced by immunoSEQ multiplex PCR, and TCRdb holds only the in-frame ones, with some missing. The sample shows 120,000 or so clones, roughly two thirds of them seen only once. The sample comprised PBMCs. This clonotype originated in a man aged 25-40 years in good health and CMV-seropositive. V and J are TRBV28 and TRBJ1-4, with a weak D call TRBD1 (6 bases). Here the CDR3 reads CASSLSGATNEKLFF. CDR3 DNA sequence: TGTGCCAGCAGTCTATCAGGGGCAACTAATGAAAAACTGTTTTTT.